This is a list of T cell receptor beta chains from one sample in a study of immune heterogeneity within non-small cell lung tumors. TCRdb fed the multiplex PCR reads into MiXCR, producing one record per CDR3 protein. The profile shows 1,000 to 1,500 distinct CDR3 sequences, about 52% of them singletons. The source material was lung tumor tissue. Source of these receptors: a man in his 60s with non-small cell lung cancer. The CDR3 runs from the conserved cysteine through the conserved F or W. A D gene is named only where the DNA matches it firmly.

TRBV7-8,TRBJ2-3,NA,CASSSRDVGTNTQYF
TRBV15,TRBJ2-3,TRBD1,CATSRRQGARPTDTQYF
TRBV20-1,TRBJ2-1,TRBD2,CSAPGLAGGRNHEQFF
TRBV18,TRBJ2-1,NA,CASSPTLGEQFF
TRBV29-1,TRBJ1-1,NA,CSVDPGLLNTEAFF
TRBV28,TRBJ2-7,TRBD1,CASSFGINTGVTSYEQYF
TRBV5-6,TRBJ2-3,NA,CASSLGRTDTQYF
TRBV7-8,TRBJ2-1,NA,CASSGTRGMDEQFF
TRBV28,TRBJ1-1,TRBD1,CASSFTPGGYTEAFF
TRBV7-9,TRBJ2-1,TRBD2,CASSPGTSFNEQFF
TRBV10-3,TRBJ1-2,TRBD1,CAISPGGGYTF
TRBV2,TRBJ1-3,NA,CASTSRGGTGNTIYF
TRBV15,TRBJ2-1,NA,CATSRTLLSYNEQFF
TRBV9,TRBJ1-1,NA,CASSVEKGTEAFF
TRBV30,TRBJ1-5,NA,CAWSVRGNQPQHF
TRBV19,TRBJ1-1,NA,CASSIRPENTEAFF
TRBV9,TRBJ2-4,NA,CASSVGGVGAYRGSKNIQYF
TRBV7-6,TRBJ2-5,NA,CASSLGGGETRYF
TRBV20-1,TRBJ2-5,NA,CSARDPGIQETQYF
TRBV27,TRBJ1-4,NA,CASSLSPGVDEKLFF
TRBV25-1,TRBJ2-2,NA,CASSGRTNTGELFF
TRBV18,TRBJ1-2,NA,CASSPPAGANYGYTF
TRBV12-3/TRBV12-4,TRBJ1-1,NA,CASSLTGTEAFF
TRBV10-3,TRBJ2-7,NA,CAIKAGERGHEQYF
TRBV20-1,TRBJ1-4,TRBD1,CSARSSSGQTNEKLFF
TRBV27,TRBJ1-2,NA,CASSPSWGGRGANYGYTF
TRBV12-3/TRBV12-4,TRBJ1-5,NA,CASSVTWSRPQHF
TRBV11-2,TRBJ2-7,TRBD1,CASSLGGGRYEQYF
TRBV27,TRBJ2-3,TRBD2,CASSSRLAGGTDTQYF
TRBV20-1,TRBJ2-7,TRBD1,CSARRLRTGGGYEQYF
TRBV6-2/TRBV6-3,TRBJ2-3,NA,CASSYQGRDTQYF
TRBV20-1,TRBJ1-2,TRBD1,CSAIGQGSWYGYTF
TRBV6-4,TRBJ2-3,TRBD2,CASSETSGGTDTQYF
TRBV5-1,TRBJ1-2,NA,CASSPGDFNYGYTF
TRBV11-2,TRBJ2-7,NA,CASSLSRIYEQYF
TRBV28,TRBJ2-3,NA,CASSHGTDTQYF
TRBV6-1,TRBJ2-5,TRBD2,CASTRAGQRETQYF
TRBV11-2,TRBJ2-3,NA,CASRPPAADTQYF
TRBV30,TRBJ1-1,NA,CAWIGEGHTEAFF
TRBV20-1,TRBJ2-1,TRBD2,CSARDLASGSYNDQFF
TRBV5-5,TRBJ2-7,NA,CASSLAMGALMYEQYF
TRBV6-1,TRBJ2-2,NA,CASSDLKRDIANTGELFF
TRBV19,TRBJ1-1,NA,CASSGGVQAFF
TRBV5-1,TRBJ2-1,NA,CASSLDPPGELTYNEQFF
TRBV11-3,TRBJ2-3,NA,CASSLEEVARVSTDTQYF
TRBV28,TRBJ2-7,TRBD2,CASSLLRGLRKQYF
TRBV10-3,TRBJ1-1,NA,CAISPYRETEAFF
TRBV19,TRBJ2-3,NA,CASGTGMGDTQYF
TRBV6-9,TRBJ1-2,NA,CASSYVRGGYVYTF
TRBV12-5,TRBJ1-5,TRBD1,CASGPPGQVKGNQPQHF
TRBV3-1,TRBJ1-5,NA,CASSSSGTPQHF